This TCR beta chain was retrieved from a study of metastatic and nonmetastatic thyroid tumors (TCRdb year 2020). Background for the entire study: For patients with malignant and with benign thyroid disease, the researchers compared repertoires between peripheral blood samples and tumor or nodule tissue samples.

Before undergoing thyroid surgery, none of the patients had been given any kind of treatment. The study retrospectively analysed patient clinical samples collected from about 2012 to 2018 using T-cell receptor beta sequencing. This clone showed up many times. The clone's antigen remains unknown. Per-base qualities were not stored, and no clone one base away is much larger. Library preparation used PCR. The sample was run on an Illumina HiSeq 4000. The TCR beta-chain CDR3 region of each patient was profiled by high-throughput sequencing. The paper's processing steps were these. CDR3 differences across clinicopathological groups were used to build a classifier for discriminating distant-metastatic papillary thyroid cancer patients. To measure repertoire diversity the researchers used the Shannon index, while the Morisita-Horn index served to gauge how similar the tumor and blood repertoires were. The raw public reads went through TCRdb reprocessing: fastp at Q25, MiXCR clone calling, in-frame beta chains kept. For this entry, the V and J calls and clone size follow TCRdb and not the study's own pipeline. This sample comprises tens of thousands of clones, about 20% of them detected only once. The top ten clonotypes cover roughly 15% of the sample.

The CDR3, from cysteine to phenylalanine, totals 15 residues. Of the read, only the CDR3 DNA is kept; its 45 bases are in frame from base 1. V trim: 8 bases; J trim: 7 bases; unmatched bases: 9. CDR1 SEHNR and CDR2 FQNEAQ are derived from the germline V gene (reference sequence). The study at large found these results: In both blood and tumor samples, TCR beta diversity was reported to be significantly higher in malignant tumors than in benign nodules.

The receptor comes from a female donor with papillary thyroid cancer or a benign thyroid nodule (not recorded which). Some clones in this sample may be carry-over from other donors' samples. The sequenced sample was blood. In this chain, TRBV7-9 is recombined with TRBJ2-7, and TRBD2 matches 15 of the central bases. The DNA is as follows: TGTGCCAGCGACGGACTAGCGGGAGGGCGGTTGGAGCAGTACTTC. Protein translation: CASDGLAGGRLEQYF.